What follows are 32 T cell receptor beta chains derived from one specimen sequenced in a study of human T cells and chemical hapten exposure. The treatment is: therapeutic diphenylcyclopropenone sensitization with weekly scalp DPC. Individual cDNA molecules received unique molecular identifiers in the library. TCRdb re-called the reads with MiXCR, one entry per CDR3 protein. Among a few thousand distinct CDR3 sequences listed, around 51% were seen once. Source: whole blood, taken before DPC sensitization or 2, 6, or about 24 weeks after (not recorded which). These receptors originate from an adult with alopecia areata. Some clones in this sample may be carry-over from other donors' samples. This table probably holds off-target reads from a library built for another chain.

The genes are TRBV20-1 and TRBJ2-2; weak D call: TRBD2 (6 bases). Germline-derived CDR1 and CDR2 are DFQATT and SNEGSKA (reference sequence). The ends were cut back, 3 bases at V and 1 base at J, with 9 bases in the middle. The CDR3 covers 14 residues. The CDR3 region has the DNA TGCAGTGCTAGTGATAGCGGGAACACCGGGGAGCTGTTTTTT. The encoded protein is CSASDSGNTGELFF.

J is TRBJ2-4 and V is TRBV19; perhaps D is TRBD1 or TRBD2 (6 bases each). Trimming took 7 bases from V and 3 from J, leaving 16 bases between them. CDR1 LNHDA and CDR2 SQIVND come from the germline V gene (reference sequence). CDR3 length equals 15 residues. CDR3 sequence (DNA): TGTGCCAGTACCTCAGCACAGGGAGGCAAAAACATTCAGTACTTC. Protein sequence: CASTSAQGGKNIQYF.

The CDR3 loop reads CASSNGRSISYEQYF. CDR3 bases: TGTGCCAGCAGTAACGGGAGGTCTATATCCTACGAGCAGTACTTC. The rearrangement links TRBV6-5 to TRBJ2-7; TRBD2 matches 7 bases. This CDR3 spans 15 amino acids. V lost 5 bases and J lost 1; bases outside the gene matches: 8. The germline CDR1 and CDR2 sequences are MNHEY and SVGAGI.

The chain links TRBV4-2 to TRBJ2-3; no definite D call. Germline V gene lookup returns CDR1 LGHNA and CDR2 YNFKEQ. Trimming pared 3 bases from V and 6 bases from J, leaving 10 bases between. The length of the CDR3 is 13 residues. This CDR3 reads CASSHPTGDTQYF. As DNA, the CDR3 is TGTGCCAGCAGCCACCCAACCGGGGATACGCAGTATTTT.

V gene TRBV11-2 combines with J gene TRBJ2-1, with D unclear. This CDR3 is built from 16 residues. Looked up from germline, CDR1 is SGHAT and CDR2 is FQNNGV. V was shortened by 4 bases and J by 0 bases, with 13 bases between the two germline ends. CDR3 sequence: CASSSRLTSSYNEQFF. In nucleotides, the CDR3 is TGTGCCAGCAGCTCAAGACTTACAAGCTCCTACAATGAGCAGTTCTTC.

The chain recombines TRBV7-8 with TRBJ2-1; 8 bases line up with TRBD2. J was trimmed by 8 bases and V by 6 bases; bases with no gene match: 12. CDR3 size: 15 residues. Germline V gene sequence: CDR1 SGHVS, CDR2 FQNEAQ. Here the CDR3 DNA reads TGTGCCAGCAGTCAAACCGGGAGGGCCGCCGATGAGCAGTTCTTC. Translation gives CASSQTGRAADEQFF.

The CDR3 DNA follows: TGTGCCAGCAGTTACACCCCACAGGGGGCGGGGGCCAACGTCCTGACTTTC. Amino acid sequence: CASSYTPQGAGANVLTF. The rearrangement joins TRBV6-5 to TRBJ2-6, with TRBD1 matching 9 bases. Germline lookup yields CDR1 MNHEY and CDR2 SVGAGI. The CDR3 has 17 amino acids. With V trimmed by 2 bases and J by 4 bases, 6 bases remained unmatched.

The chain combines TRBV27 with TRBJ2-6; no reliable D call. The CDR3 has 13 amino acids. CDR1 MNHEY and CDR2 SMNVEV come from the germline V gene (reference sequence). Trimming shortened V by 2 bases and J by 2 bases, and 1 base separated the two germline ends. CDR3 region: CASSLAGANVLTF. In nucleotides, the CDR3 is TGTGCCAGCAGTTTAGCTGGGGCCAACGTCCTGACTTTC.

The CDR3 nucleotides are TGCGCCAGCAGCTTAGCGGGAGCAACTACAGATACGCAGTATTTT. Translation gives CASSLAGATTDTQYF. The chain links TRBV5-1 to TRBJ2-3; 8 bases map to TRBD2. Losses at the gene ends were 2 bases for V and 3 bases for J; bases not matched to a gene: 5. Germline assignment: CDR1 SGHRS and CDR2 YFSETQ. The length of the CDR3 is 15 residues.

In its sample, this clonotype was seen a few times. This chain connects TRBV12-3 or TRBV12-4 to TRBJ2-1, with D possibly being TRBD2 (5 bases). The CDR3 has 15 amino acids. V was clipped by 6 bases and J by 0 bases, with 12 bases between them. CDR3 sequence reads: CASRRTQSSYNEQFF. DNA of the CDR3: TGTGCCAGCAGACGGACTCAGAGCTCCTACAATGAGCAGTTCTTC.

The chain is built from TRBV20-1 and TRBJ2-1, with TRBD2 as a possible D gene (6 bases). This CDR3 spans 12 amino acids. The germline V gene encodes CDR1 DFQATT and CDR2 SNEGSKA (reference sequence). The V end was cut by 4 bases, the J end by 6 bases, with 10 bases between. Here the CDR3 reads CSATRTINEQFF. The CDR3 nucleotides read TGCAGTGCTACCCGGACTATCAATGAGCAGTTCTTC.

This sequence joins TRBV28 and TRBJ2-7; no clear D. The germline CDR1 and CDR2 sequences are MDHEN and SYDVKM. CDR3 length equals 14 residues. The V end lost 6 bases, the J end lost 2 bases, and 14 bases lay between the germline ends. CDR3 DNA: TGTGCCAGCAGGGTCGGCGGTCCCACCTACGAGCAGTACTTC. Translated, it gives CASRVGGPTYEQYF.

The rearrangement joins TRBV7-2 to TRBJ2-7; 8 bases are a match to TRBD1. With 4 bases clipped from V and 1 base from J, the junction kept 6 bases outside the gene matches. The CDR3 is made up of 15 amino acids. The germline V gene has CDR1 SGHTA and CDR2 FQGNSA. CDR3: CASSSPGGLSYEQYF. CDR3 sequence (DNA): TGTGCCAGCAGCTCTCCAGGGGGCCTGTCCTACGAGCAGTACTTC.

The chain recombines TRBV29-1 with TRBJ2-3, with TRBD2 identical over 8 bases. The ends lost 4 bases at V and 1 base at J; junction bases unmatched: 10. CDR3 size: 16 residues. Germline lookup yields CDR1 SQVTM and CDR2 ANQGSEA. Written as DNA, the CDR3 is TGCAGCGTTGGAGGAAAGCGGGAGTCGGGCACAGATACGCAGTATTTT. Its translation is CSVGGKRESGTDTQYF.

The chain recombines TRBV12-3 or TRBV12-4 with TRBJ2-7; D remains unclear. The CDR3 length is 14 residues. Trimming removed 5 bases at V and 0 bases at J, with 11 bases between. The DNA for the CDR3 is TGTGCCAGCAGTCCCGGACGGAACTCCTACGAGCAGTACTTC. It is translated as CASSPGRNSYEQYF.

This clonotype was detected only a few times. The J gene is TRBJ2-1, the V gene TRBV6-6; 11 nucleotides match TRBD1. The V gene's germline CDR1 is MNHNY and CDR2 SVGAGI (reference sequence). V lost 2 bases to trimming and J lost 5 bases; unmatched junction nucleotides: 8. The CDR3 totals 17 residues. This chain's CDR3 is CASSYLTWDRGDNEQFF. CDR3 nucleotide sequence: TGTGCCAGCAGTTACCTGACCTGGGACAGGGGGGACAATGAGCAGTTCTTC.

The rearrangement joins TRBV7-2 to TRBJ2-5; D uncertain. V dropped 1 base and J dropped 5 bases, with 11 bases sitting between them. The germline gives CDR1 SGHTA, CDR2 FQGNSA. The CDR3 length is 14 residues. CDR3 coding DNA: TGTGCCAGCAGCTTAGACGCAGCCCGGGAGACCCAGTACTTC. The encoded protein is CASSLDAARETQYF.

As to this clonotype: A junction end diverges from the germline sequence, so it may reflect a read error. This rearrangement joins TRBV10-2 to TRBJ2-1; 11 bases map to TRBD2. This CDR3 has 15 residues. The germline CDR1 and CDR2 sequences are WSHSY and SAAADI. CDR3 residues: CASREGTSGYNEQFF. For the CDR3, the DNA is TGCGCCAGCCGTGAGGGGACTAGCGGATACAATGAGCAGTTCTTC.

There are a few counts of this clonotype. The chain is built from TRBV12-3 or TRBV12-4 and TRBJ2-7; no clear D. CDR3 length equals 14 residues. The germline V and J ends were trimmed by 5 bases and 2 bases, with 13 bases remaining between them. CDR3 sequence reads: CASSDPGSAYEQYF. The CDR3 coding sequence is TGTGCCAGCAGTGATCCTGGCAGCGCCTACGAGCAGTACTTC.

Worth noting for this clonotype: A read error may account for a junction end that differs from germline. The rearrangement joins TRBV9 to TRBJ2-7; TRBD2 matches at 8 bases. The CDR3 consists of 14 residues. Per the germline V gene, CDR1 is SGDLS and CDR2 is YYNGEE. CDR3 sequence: CVSSAGLGLYEQYF. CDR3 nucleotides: TGTGTCAGCAGCGCGGGACTAGGACTGTACGAGCAGTACTTC.

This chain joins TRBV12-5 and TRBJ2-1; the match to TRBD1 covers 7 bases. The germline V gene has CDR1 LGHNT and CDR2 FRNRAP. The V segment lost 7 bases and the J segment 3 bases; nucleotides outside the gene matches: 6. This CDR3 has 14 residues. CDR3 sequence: CASEGAAYYNEQFF. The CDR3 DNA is TGTGCTAGTGAGGGGGCCGCGTACTACAATGAGCAGTTCTTC.

The CDR3 DNA is TGTGCCTGGAGTGTCTTAGCGGGAGTAACCGGGGAGCTGTTTTTT. Translating gives CAWSVLAGVTGELFF. The chain combines TRBV30 with TRBJ2-2; 9 bases line up with TRBD2. Germline CDR1 GTSNPN, CDR2 SVGIG (reference sequence). V shed 0 bases and J 5 bases; nucleotides not matched to a gene: 4. The CDR3 covers 15 residues.

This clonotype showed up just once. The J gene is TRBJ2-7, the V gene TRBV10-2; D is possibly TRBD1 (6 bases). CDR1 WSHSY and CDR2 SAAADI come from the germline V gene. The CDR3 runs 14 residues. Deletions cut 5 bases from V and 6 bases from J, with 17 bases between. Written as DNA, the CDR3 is TGCGCCAGCAGTCACCTAACAGGGAAGGGCGAGCAGTACTTC. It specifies CASSHLTGKGEQYF.

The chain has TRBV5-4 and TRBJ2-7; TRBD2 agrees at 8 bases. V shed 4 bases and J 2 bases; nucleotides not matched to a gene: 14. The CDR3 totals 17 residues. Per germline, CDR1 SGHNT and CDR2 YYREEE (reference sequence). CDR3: CASSPPGSGSKPYEQYF. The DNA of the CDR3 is TGTGCCAGCAGCCCCCCCGGCAGCGGGAGCAAACCCTACGAGCAGTACTTC.

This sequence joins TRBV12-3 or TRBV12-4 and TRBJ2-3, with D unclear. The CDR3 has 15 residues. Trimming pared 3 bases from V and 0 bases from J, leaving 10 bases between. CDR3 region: CASSFRRPSTDTQYF. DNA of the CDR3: TGTGCCAGCAGTTTTCGGCGGCCTAGCACAGATACGCAGTATTTT.

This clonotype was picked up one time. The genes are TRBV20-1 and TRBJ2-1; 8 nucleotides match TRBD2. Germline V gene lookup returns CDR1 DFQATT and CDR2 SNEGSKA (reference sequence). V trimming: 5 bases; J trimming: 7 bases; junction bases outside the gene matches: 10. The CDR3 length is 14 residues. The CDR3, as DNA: TGCAGTGCTCCGAAGGCGGGAGGTCGAAATGAGCAGTTCTTC. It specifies CSAPKAGGRNEQFF.

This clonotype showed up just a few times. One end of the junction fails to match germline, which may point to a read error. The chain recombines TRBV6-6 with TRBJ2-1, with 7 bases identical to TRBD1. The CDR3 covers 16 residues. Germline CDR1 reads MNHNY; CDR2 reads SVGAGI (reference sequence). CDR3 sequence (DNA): TGTGCCAGCAGTTACCAGACAGGGTCCTCCTACAATGAGCTGTTCTTC. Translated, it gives CASSYQTGSSYNELFF.

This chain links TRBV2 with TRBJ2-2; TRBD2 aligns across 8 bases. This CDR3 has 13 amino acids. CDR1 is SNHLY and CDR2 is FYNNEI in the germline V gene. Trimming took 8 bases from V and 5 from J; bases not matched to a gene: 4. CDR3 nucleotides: TGTGCCAGCCTCAAGCGGGGGACCGGGGAGCTGTTTTTT. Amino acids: CASLKRGTGELFF. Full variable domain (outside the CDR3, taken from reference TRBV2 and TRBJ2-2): EPEVTQTPSHQVTQMGQEVILRCVPISNHLYFYWYRQILGQKVEFLVSFYNNEISEKSEIFDDQFSVERPDGSNFTLKIRSTKLEDSAMYFCASLKRGTGELFFGEGSRLTVL.

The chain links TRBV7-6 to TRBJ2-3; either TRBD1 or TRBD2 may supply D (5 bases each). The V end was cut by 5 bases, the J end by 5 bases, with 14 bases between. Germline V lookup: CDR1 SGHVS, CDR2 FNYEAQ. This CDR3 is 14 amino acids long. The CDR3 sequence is CASSLGRTRDTQYF. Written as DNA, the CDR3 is TGTGCCAGCAGCCTGGGACGGACCCGAGATACGCAGTATTTT.

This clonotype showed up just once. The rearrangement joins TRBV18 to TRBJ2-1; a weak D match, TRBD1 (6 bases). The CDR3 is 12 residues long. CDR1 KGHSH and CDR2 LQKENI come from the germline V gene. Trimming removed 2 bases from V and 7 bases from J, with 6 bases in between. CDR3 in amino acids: CASSPDRNEQFF. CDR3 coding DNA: TGTGCCAGCTCACCAGACAGGAATGAGCAGTTCTTC.

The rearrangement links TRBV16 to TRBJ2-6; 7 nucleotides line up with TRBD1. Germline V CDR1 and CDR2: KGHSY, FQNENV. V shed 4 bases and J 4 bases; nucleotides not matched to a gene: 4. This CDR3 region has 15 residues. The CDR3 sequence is CASSPTGAGANVLTF. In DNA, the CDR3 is TGTGCCAGCAGCCCTACAGGGGCCGGGGCCAACGTCCTGACTTTC.

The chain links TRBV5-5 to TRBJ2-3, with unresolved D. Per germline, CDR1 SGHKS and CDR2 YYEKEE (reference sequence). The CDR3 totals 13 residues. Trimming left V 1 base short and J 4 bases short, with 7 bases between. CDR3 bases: TGTGCCAGCAGCTTGCGGGCGGCAGATACGCAGTATTTT. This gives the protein CASSLRAADTQYF.